This is a list of T cell receptor beta chains from one sample in a study of blood T cell repertoires in COVID-19. Libraries were prepared by immunoSEQ multiplex PCR; TCRdb keeps only in-frame clonotypes and omits some of them. Here the sample spans about 180,000 clones, roughly 84% being singletons. The sample taken for sequencing was PBMCs or T cells enriched from blood (not recorded which). These receptors all come from a human donor with acute COVID-19. The donor label of this sample is uncertain. Each CDR3 is given with its conserved first and last residue. The order of the fields is J gene, D gene, V gene, clone size, CDR3 DNA, CDR3 protein. A D gene is named only where the DNA matches it firmly. Clone size is not always given. Where it is, it says once, few, many or a class for expanded clones.

>TRBJ2-7|TRBD1|TRBV6-2/TRBV6-3|-
TGTGCCAGCAGTAACCACGACAGGGCGTACGAGCAGTACTTC
CASSNHDRAYEQYF
>TRBJ1-1|TRBD1|TRBV6-2/TRBV6-3|-
TGTGCCAGCAGTTACTCGATACAGGGGGCTCGAGCTTTCTTT
CASSYSIQGARAFF
>TRBJ1-5|TRBD1|TRBV5-1|-
TGCGCCAGCAGCCAAGGGACAGGGAATCAGCCCCAGCATTTT
CASSQGTGNQPQHF
>TRBJ1-2|-|TRBV29-1|-
TGCAGCGTCGATCCAGGAGGCCAGTATGGCTACACCTTC
CSVDPGGQYGYTF
>TRBJ2-7|TRBD1|TRBV2|-
TGTGCCAGCCTTCCCACAGGGGCCTCCTACGAGCAGTACTTC
CASLPTGASYEQYF
>TRBJ2-5|-|TRBV30|-
TGTGCCTGGAGCCGTGGAGGGCGAGAGACCCAGTACTTC
CAWSRGGRETQYF
>TRBJ2-3|TRBD2|TRBV7-8|-
TGTGCCAGCAGACAATCGTGGGCTCGGCGGGGGACGGCAGATACGCAGTATTTT
CASRQSWARRGTADTQYF
>TRBJ2-7|TRBD2|TRBV30|-
TGTGCCTGGAGCTCGGGACTAGTCTACGAGCAGTACTTC
CAWSSGLVYEQYF
>TRBJ2-1|TRBD1|TRBV27|-
TGTGCCAGCAGTTTAACTTTTTGGGACAGCCAGCAGTTCTTC
CASSLTFWDSQQFF
>TRBJ2-5|-|TRBV2|-
TGTGCCAGCAGTGAAGGAGGGCCAGCGCCGGGCCGGTCGGCCCAGTACTTC
CASSEGGPAPGRSAQYF
>TRBJ1-2|-|TRBV7-8|-
TGTGCCAGCAGCCCCAACCGAGACTATGGCTACACCTTC
CASSPNRDYGYTF
>TRBJ1-1|-|TRBV5-1|-
TGCGCCAGCTTTGGATGGGGGCAAGCTTTCTTT
CASFGWGQAFF
>TRBJ1-2|TRBD1|TRBV27|-
TGTGCCAGCAGTCCGTGGACAGGGGCCCTTAACTATGGCTACACCTTC
CASSPWTGALNYGYTF
>TRBJ1-2|TRBD1|TRBV6-5|-
TGTGCCAGCAGTCGGACAGGGGGTGGTGGCTACACCTTC
CASSRTGGGGYTF
>TRBJ2-7|TRBD1|TRBV5-1|-
TGCGCCAGCAGGGACAGGACAGGGTCCTCCTACGAGCAGTACTTC
CASRDRTGSSYEQYF
>TRBJ2-3|TRBD1|TRBV6-5|-
TGTGCCGTCCGGGACAGGGAGGCAGATACGCAGTATTTT
CAVRDREADTQYF
>TRBJ2-3|-|TRBV29-1|once
TGCAGCACCGGACTGGCTTACACAGATACGCAGTATTTT
CSTGLAYTDTQYF
>TRBJ2-7|TRBD1|TRBV9|-
TGTGCCAGCAGCGTAGAGGGACAGGGGTACTACGAGCAGTACTTC
CASSVEGQGYYEQYF
>TRBJ1-5|-|TRBV30|-
TGTGCCTGGAGTTTTAACAGTGGTGATCAGCCCCAGCATTTT
CAWSFNSGDQPQHF
>TRBJ1-2|TRBD1|TRBV14|few
TGTGCCAGCAGCCAAGAACACCCATTTCAGACAGGGAACGGCTACACCTTC
CASSQEHPFQTGNGYTF
>TRBJ2-5|TRBD2|TRBV5-4|-
TGTGCCAGCAGCTCGGGGACTAGTATGGAGACCCAGTACTTC
CASSSGTSMETQYF
>TRBJ2-1|TRBD2|TRBV2|-
TGTGCCAGCCCTTCCTCCAGGACTAGCGGGTACAATGAGCAGTTCTTC
CASPSSRTSGYNEQFF
>TRBJ1-1|-|TRBV18|-
TGTGCCAGCTCACCTACCCGACAGGTGGAATTGACTGAAGCTTTCTTT
CASSPTRQVELTEAFF
>TRBJ2-1|-|TRBV9|-
TGTGCCAGCAGCGTAGTACTAGGAGGGGAGCAGTTCTTC
CASSVVLGGEQFF